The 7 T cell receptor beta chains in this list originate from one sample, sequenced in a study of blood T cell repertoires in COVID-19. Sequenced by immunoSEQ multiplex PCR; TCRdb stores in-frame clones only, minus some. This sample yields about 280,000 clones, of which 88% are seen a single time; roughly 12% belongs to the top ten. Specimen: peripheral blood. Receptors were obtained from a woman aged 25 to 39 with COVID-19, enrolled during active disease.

CDR3 DNA: TGTGCCACCGACGAGGTGGACAGGAAGAATCAGCCCCAGCATTTT. This encodes CATDEVDRKNQPQHF. The rearrangement joins TRBV28 to TRBJ1-5; TRBD1 agrees at 7 bases. V shed 10 bases and J 4 bases; nucleotides not matched to a gene: 13. CDR3 length equals 15 residues. The germline V gene encodes CDR1 MDHEN and CDR2 SYDVKM.

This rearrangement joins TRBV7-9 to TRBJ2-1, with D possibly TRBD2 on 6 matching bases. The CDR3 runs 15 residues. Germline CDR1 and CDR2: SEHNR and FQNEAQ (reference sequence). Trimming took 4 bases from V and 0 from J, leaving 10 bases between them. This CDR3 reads CASSWGLSSYNEQFF. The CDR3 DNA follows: TGTGCCAGCAGCTGGGGACTGAGCTCCTACAATGAGCAGTTCTTC.

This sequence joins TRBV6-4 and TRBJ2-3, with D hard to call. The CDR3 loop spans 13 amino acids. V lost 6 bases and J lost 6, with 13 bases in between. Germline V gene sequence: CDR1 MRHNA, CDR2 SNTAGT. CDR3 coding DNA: TGTGCCAGCAGCGTGACAACAATGGATACGCAGTATTTT. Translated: CASSVTTMDTQYF.

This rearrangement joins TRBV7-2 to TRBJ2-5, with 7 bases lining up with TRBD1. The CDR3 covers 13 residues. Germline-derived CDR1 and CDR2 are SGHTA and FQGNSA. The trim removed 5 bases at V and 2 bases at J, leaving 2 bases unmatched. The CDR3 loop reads CASSQDRQETQYF. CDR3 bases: TGTGCCAGCAGCCAGGACAGGCAAGAGACCCAGTACTTC.

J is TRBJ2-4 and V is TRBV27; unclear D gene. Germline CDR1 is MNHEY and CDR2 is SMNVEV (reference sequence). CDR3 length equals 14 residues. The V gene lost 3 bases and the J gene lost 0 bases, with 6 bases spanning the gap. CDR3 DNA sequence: TGTGCCAGCAGTTTCTCACTAGCCAAAAACATTCAGTACTTC. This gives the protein CASSFSLAKNIQYF.

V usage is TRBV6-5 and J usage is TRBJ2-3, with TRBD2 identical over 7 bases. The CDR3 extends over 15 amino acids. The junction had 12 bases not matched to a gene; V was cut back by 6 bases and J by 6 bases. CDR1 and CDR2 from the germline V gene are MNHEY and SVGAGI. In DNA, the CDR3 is TGTGCCAGCAGCCCCACTAGCGAAACGATGGATACGCAGTATTTT. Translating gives CASSPTSETMDTQYF.

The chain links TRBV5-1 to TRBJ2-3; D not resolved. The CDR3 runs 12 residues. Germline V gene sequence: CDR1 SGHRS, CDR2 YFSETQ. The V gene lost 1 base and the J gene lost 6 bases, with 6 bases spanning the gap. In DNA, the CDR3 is TGCGCCAGCAGCTTGACGAGGGATACGCAGTATTTT. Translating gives CASSLTRDTQYF.